This TCR beta chain was profiled in a study of yellow fever vaccine responses in identical twins. About this clonotype itself: Its cognate antigen is unknown.

Each CDR3 protein is one row after TCRdb ran MiXCR on the RT-PCR reads. The profile shows about 13,000 distinct CDR3 sequences, about 83% of them singletons. Looked up from germline, CDR1 is SGHDN and CDR2 is FVKESK. Germline trimming cut 3 bases from V and 0 bases from J; bases unmatched to any gene: 4. This CDR3 is 15 amino acids long. General observations from the study: Twins' T cell vaccine responses reportedly looked partly convergent, partly personalized.

V usage is TRBV14 and J usage is TRBJ2-7; TRBD1 matches 8 bases. Sequencing used T cells from blood (PBMCs), unsorted or a sorted subset (not recorded which), obtained before or after yellow fever vaccination (not recorded which). The sequence came from a woman in her late teens or twenties who received the yellow fever vaccine. The CDR3 region is CASSHRDRPSYEQYF. CDR3 DNA: TGTGCCAGCAGCCACCGGGACAGGCCCTCCTACGAGCAGTACTTC.